This T cell receptor (beta chain) was sequenced in a study of blood T cell repertoires in COVID-19. Assay: immunoSEQ multiplex PCR; the TCRdb copy retains only in-frame clones and omits some. Among roughly 500,000 clones listed, roughly 90% were seen once. This receptor was identified in a woman aged 40 to 50 who had recovered from COVID-19. Sequenced material: PBMCs or T cells enriched from blood (not recorded which).

In DNA form, the CDR3 reads TGTGCCAGCAGTCCTAGTAACGCGGGGCAGCCCCAGCATTTT. Translation gives CASSPSNAGQPQHF. The J gene is TRBJ1-5, the V gene TRBV3-1 (or the pseudogene TRBV3-2); D gene unclear. The V and J ends lost 6 bases and 7 bases respectively, with 16 bases between them. The CDR3 loop spans 14 amino acids. CDR1 is LGHDT, CDR2 YNNKEL, per germline (reference sequence).